This TCR beta chain came from a study of T cell repertoires in cytomegalovirus infection. As for the study in general: The public TCR beta signatures pointed to both CMV infection and matching HLA type. Study results and caveats: In two of eight donors, the top clonotype was HLA-C-restricted CMV-specific.

TCRdb called the reads again in MiXCR, with one record for every CDR3 protein. The sample contains approximately 500,000 distinct CDR3 sequences, about 33% of which appear only once. The CDR3 is 16 residues long. Unmatched junction bases numbered 13, after V lost 5 bases and J lost 6 bases. CDR1 is SGHTA and CDR2 is FQGNSA in the germline V gene. This clonotype was observed a handful of times. Its antigen remains unidentified. The receptor's source is a human donor in good health (CMV status not recorded). Some clones in this sample may be carry-over from other donors' samples. The sequences come from cultured PBMCs, collected from culture after CMV antigen stimulation. The J gene is TRBJ2-1, the V gene TRBV7-2; 7 nucleotides align to TRBD1. This chain's CDR3 is CASSPTEQGVRNEQFF. The CDR3 nucleotides read TGTGCCAGCAGCCCGACGGAGCAGGGGGTTCGCAATGAGCAGTTCTTC.